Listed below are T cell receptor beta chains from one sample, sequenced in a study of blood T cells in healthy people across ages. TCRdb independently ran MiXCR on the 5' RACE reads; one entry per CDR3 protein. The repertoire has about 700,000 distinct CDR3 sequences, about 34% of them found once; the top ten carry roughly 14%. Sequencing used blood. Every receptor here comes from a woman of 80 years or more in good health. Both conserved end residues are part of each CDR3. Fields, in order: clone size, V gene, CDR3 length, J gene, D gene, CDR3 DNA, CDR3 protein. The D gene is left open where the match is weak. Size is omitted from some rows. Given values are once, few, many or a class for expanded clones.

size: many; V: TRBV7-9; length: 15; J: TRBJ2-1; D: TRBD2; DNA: TGTGCCAGCACCCTCGGGGGGAATCCCTACAATGAGCAGTTCTTC; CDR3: CASTLGGNPYNEQFF
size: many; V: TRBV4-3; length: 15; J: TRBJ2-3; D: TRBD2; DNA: TGCGCCAGCAGCCGTAGCGGGGGGGCCACAGATACGCAGTATTTT; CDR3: CASSRSGGATDTQYF
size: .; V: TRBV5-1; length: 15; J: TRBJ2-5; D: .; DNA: TGCGCCAGCAGCTTGCCCCTCGGGGGACAAGAGACCCAGTACTTC; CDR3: CASSLPLGGQETQYF
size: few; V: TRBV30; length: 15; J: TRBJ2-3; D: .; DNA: TGTGCCTGGAGTGAAAGTCAGGGGTTTAGGGATACGCAGTATTTT; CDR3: CAWSESQGFRDTQYF
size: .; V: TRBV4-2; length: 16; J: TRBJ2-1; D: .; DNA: TGTGCCAGCAGCCGAGGGAACTTCCAAACCTACAATGAGCAGTTCTTC; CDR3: CASSRGNFQTYNEQFF
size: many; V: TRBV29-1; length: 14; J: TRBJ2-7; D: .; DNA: TGCAGCGTTCATCCGGGACGGCACAACTACGAGCAGTACTTC; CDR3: CSVHPGRHNYEQYF
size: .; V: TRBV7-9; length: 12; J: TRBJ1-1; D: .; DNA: TGTGCCAGCAGCTTAGCTAGCCCTGAAGCTTTCTTT; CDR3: CASSLASPEAFF
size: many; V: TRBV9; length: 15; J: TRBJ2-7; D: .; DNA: TGTGCCAGCAGCGTAGCTGGGGAACCCCGGTACGAGCAGTACTTC; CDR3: CASSVAGEPRYEQYF
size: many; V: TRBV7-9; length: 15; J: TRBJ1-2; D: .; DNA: TGTGCCAGCAGCCCGGACGGGGGCGGGATCTATGGCTACACCTTC; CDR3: CASSPDGGGIYGYTF
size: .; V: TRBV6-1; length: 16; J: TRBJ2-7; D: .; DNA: TGTGCCAGCAGTACCGACAGATTCCGATTTCCCTACGAGCAGTACTTC; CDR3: CASSTDRFRFPYEQYF
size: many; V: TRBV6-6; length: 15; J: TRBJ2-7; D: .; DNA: TGTGCCAGCAGTTACTCGCCGGGACACGGCTACGAGCAGTACTTC; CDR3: CASSYSPGHGYEQYF
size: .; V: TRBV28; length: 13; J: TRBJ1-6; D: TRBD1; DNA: TGTGCCACCTCGGGACAGTATAATTCACCCCTCCACTTT; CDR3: CATSGQYNSPLHF
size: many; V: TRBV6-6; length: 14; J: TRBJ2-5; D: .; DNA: TGTGCCAGCAGTTACTCGACAACCCAAGAGACCCAGTACTTC; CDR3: CASSYSTTQETQYF
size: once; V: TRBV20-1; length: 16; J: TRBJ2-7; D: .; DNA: TGCAGTGCTAGAGGAGGAGGGGGGGATTTTAGCTACGAGCAGTACTTC; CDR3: CSARGGGGDFSYEQYF
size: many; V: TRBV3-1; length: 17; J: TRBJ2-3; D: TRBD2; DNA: TGTGCCAGCAGCCAAGATATGACTAGCTCTAGCACAGATACGCAGTATTTT; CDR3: CASSQDMTSSSTDTQYF
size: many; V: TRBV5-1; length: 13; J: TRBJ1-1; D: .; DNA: TGCGCCAGCAGCTTGGAAGAGAACACTGAAGCTTTCTTT; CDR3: CASSLEENTEAFF
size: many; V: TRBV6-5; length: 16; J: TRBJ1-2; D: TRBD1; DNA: TGTGCCAGCACCTCTCCGGGACAGGGGGTAAACTATGGCTACACCTTC; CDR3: CASTSPGQGVNYGYTF
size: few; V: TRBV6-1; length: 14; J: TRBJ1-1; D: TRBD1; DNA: TGTGCCAGCAGGACCTCACAGGGGGTCGCTGAAGCTTTCTTT; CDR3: CASRTSQGVAEAFF
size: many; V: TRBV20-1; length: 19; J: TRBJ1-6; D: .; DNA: TGCAGTGCTAGAGATGCTGGGATAATAGGGCAGGGCCGTAATTCACCCCTCCACTTT; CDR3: CSARDAGIIGQGRNSPLHF
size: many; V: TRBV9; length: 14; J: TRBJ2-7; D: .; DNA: TGTGCCAGCAGCGAGTGGGACTTCTCCTACGAGCAGTACTTC; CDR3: CASSEWDFSYEQYF
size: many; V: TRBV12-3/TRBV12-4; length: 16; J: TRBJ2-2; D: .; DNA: TGTGCCAGCAGTTTATTTCTGGGGCCGAACACCGGGGAGCTGTTTTTT; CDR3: CASSLFLGPNTGELFF
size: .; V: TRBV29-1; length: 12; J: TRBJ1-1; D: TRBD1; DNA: TGCAGCGTCGTAGACCAGGGGGAGGGGGCTTTCTTT; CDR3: CSVVDQGEGAFF
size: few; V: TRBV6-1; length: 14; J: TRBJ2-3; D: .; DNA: TGTGCCAGCAGTGACGCCCGGACCGCAGATACGCAGTATTTT; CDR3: CASSDARTADTQYF
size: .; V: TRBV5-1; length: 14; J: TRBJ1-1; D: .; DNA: TGCGCCAGCAGCTTTGAGTTCCGGGTCGGGGAAGCTTTCTTT; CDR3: CASSFEFRVGEAFF
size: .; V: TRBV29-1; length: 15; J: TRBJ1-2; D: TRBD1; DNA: TGCAGCGTTGCAACGCCGGGACAGGGGGTGTATGGCTACACCTTC; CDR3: CSVATPGQGVYGYTF
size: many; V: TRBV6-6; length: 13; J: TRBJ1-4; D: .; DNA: TGTGCCAGCAGGACCGGGCAGAATGAAAAACTGTTTTTT; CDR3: CASRTGQNEKLFF
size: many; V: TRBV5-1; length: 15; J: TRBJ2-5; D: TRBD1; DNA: TGCGCCAGCAGCCAAAGGACAGGGGAGATGGGGACCCAGTACTTC; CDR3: CASSQRTGEMGTQYF
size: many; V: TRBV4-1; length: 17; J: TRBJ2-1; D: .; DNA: TGCGCCAGCAGCCAGAACCCGGGCCCCGCAAGAGACAATGAGCAGTTCTTC; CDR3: CASSQNPGPARDNEQFF
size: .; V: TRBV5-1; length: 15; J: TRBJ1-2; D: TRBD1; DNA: TGCGCCAGCAGCTCGGTGACAGGGGGCGGCTATGGCTACACCTTC; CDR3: CASSSVTGGGYGYTF
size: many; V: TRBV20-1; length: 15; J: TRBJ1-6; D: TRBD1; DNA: TGCAGTGCTAGTCTAGAGGACAGGGGGAATTCACCCCTCCACTTT; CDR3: CSASLEDRGNSPLHF
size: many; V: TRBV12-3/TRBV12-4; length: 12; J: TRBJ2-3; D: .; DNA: TGTGCCAGCACCATAAATATTGATACGCAGTATTTT; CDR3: CASTINIDTQYF
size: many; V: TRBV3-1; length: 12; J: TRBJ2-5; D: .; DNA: TGTGCCAGCAGCCAAGATTCGAAGACCCAGTACTTC; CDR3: CASSQDSKTQYF
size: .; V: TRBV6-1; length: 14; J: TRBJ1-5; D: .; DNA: TGTGCCAGCAGCCCAGGACCGACCAATCAGCCCCAGCATTTT; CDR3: CASSPGPTNQPQHF
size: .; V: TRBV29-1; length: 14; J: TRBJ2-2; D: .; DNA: TGCAGCGCTCGGGCAGGGGCCGGGACCGGGGAGCTGTTTTTT; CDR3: CSARAGAGTGELFF
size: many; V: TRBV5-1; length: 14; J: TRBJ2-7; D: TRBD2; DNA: TGCGCCAGCAGCATGCGAGCGGGGGCCTACGAGCAGTACTTC; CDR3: CASSMRAGAYEQYF
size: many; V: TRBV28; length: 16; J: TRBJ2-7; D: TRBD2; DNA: TGTGCCAGCAGTCCACATAGCGGGGACTGGAGGTACGAGCAGTACTTC; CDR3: CASSPHSGDWRYEQYF
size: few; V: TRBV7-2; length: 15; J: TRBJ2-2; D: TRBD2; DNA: TGTGCCAGCAGCGAGGGACTAGTGGGCACCGGGGAGCTGTTTTTT; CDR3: CASSEGLVGTGELFF
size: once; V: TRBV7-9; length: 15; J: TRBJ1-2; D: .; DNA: TGCGCCAGCAGCACCCCAGGGAGCTCCGCCTATGGCTACACCTTC; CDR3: CASSTPGSSAYGYTF
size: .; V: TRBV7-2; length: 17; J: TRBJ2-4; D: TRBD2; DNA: TGTGCCAGCAGCTTAGTGGGGGGGGGTAGCGGACAAAACATTCAGTACTTC; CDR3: CASSLVGGGSGQNIQYF